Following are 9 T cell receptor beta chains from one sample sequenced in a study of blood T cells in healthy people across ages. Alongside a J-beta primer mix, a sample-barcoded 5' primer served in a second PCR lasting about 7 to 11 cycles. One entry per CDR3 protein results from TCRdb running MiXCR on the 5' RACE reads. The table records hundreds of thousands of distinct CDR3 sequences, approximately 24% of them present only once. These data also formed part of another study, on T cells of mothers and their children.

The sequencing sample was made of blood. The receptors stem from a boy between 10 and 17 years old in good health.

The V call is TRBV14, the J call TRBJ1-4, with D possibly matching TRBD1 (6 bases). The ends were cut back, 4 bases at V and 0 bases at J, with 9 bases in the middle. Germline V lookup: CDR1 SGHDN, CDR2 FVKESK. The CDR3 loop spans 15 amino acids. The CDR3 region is CASSRYRATNEKLFF. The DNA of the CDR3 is TGTGCCAGCAGCCGCTACAGGGCAACTAATGAAAAACTGTTTTTT.

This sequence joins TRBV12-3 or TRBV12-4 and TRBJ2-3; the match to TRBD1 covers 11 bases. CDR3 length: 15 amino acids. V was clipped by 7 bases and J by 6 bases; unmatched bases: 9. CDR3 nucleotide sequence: TGTGCCAGCACACCGGGACAGGGGGTCGCGGATACGCAGTATTTT. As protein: CASTPGQGVADTQYF.

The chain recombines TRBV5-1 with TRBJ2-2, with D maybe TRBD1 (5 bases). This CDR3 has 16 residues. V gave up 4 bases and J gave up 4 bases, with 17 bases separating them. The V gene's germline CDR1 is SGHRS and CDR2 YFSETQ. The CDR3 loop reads CASSLGPQDGTGELFF. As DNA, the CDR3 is TGCGCCAGCAGCCTGGGGCCCCAAGACGGCACCGGGGAGCTGTTTTTT.

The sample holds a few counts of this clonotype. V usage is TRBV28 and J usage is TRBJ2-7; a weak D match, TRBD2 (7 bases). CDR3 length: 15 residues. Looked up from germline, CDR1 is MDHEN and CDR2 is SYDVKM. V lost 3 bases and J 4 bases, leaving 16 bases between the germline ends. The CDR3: CASSFQGGGVYEQYF. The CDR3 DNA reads TGTGCCAGCAGTTTCCAGGGAGGGGGTGTATACGAGCAGTACTTC.

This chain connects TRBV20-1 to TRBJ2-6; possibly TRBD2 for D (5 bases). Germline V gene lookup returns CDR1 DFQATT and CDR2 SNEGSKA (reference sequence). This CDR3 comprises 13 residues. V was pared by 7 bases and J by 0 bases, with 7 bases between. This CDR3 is CSGRSSGANVLTF. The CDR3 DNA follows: TGCAGTGGGAGGTCCTCTGGGGCCAACGTCCTGACTTTC.

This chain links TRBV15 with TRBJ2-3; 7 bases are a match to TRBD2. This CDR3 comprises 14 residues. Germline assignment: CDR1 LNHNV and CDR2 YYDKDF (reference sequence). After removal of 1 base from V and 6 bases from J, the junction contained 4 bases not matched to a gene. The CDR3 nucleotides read TGTGCCACCAGCAGAGTCAATAGCGGGGATACGCAGTATTTT. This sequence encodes CATSRVNSGDTQYF.

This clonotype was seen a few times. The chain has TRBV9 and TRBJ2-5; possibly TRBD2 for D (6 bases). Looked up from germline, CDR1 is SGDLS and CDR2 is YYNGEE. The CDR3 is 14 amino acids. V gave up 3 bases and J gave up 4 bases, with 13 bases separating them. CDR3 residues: CASSARGYPETQYF. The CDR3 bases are TGTGCCAGCAGCGCCCGGGGGTATCCAGAGACCCAGTACTTC. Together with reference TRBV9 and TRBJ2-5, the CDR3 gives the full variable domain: DSGVTQTPKHLITATGQRVTLRCSPRSGDLSVYWYQQSLDQGLQFLIQYYNGEERAKGNILERFSAQQFPDLHSELNLSSLELGDSALYFCASSARGYPETQYFGPGTRLLVL.

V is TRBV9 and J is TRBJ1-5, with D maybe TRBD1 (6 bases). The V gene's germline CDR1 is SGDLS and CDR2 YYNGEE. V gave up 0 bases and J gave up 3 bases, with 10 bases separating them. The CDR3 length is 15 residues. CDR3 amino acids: CASSVGAGANQPQHF. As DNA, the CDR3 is TGTGCCAGCAGCGTAGGGGCAGGGGCCAATCAGCCCCAGCATTTT.

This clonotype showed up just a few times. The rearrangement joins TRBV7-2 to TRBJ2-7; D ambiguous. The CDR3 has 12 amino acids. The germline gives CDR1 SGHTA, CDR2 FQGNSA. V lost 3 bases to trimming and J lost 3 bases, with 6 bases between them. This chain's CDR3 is CASSFSNYEQYF. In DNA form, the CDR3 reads TGTGCCAGCAGCTTTTCCAACTACGAGCAGTACTTC.